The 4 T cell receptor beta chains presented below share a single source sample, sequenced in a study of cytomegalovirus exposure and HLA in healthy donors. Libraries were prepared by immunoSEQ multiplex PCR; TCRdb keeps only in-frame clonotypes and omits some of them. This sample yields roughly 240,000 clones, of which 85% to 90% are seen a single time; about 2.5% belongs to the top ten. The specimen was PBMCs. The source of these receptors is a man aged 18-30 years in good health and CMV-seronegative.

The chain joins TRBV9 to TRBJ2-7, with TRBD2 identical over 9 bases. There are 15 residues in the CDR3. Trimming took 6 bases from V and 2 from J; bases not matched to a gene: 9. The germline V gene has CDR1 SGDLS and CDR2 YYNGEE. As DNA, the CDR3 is TGTGCCAGCACCCCCGGGGAGCGGGGGGCCTACGAGCAGTACTTC. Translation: CASTPGERGAYEQYF.

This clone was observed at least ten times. CDR3 loop: CASGWDRDQPQHF. The DNA for the CDR3 is TGTGCTAGTGGTTGGGACAGAGATCAGCCCCAGCATTTT. The chain joins TRBV12-5 to TRBJ1-5; 7 bases line up with TRBD1. The CDR3 sequence is 13 residues long. Germline assignment: CDR1 LGHNT and CDR2 FRNRAP. Germline trimming cut 4 bases from V and 5 bases from J; bases unmatched to any gene: 2.

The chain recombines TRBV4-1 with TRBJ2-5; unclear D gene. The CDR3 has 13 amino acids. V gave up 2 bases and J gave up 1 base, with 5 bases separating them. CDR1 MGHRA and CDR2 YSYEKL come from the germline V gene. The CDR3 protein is CASSQLLQETQYF. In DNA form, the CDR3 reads TGCGCCAGCAGCCAACTCCTCCAAGAGACCCAGTACTTC.

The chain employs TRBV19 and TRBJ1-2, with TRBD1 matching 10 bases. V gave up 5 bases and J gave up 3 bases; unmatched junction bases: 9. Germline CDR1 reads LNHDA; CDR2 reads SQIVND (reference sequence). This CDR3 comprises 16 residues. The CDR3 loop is CASSPFKTGGHYGYTF. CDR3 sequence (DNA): TGTGCCAGTAGTCCCTTCAAGACAGGGGGCCACTATGGCTACACCTTC.